These 14 T cell receptor beta chains share one sample of origin, sequenced in a study of T cell responses to AZD1222 COVID-19 vaccine. Using immunoSEQ multiplex PCR, the repertoire was profiled, and TCRdb retains in-frame clones only, with some absent. The sample consists of roughly 100,000 clones, around nine tenths of them appearing once. Sample: peripheral blood, taken on day 0 of AZD1222 vaccination. Receptors originate from an adult in good health.

The chain couples TRBV7-6 to TRBJ2-7, with D unresolved. Germline CDR1 is SGHVS and CDR2 is FNYEAQ. Trimming took off 5 bases at V and 3 bases at J, with 11 bases between the two ends. CDR3 length: 13 amino acids. The CDR3, as DNA: TGTGCCAGCAGCGTGACGGGTGTCTACGAGCAGTACTTC. Protein product: CASSVTGVYEQYF. The variable domain in full, with the rest retrieved from reference TRBV7-6 and TRBJ2-7, is GAGVSQSPRYKVTKRGQDVALRCDPISGHVSLYWYRQALGQGPEFLTYFNYEAQQDKSGLPNDRFSAERPEGSISTLTIQRTEQRDSAMYRCASSVTGVYEQYFGPGTRLTVT.

This sequence joins TRBV7-9 and TRBJ2-1; D is perhaps TRBD1 (6 bases). The CDR3 length is 15 residues. Trimming removed 2 bases at V and 7 bases at J, with 15 bases between. In germline, CDR1 is SEHNR, CDR2 FQNEAQ (reference sequence). CDR3 in DNA: TGTGCCAGCAGCTTATTTTCGTCAGGGGCTAATGAGCAGTTCTTC. This codes for CASSLFSSGANEQFF.

The rearrangement joins TRBV4-3 to TRBJ1-4; D is undetermined. The CDR3 is 13 residues long. The germline V gene encodes CDR1 LGHNA and CDR2 YSLEER. Trimming shortened V by 1 base and J by 10 bases, and 10 bases separated the two germline ends. For the CDR3, the DNA is TGCGCCAGCAGCCAAGGGTCCGACGGAAAACTGTTTTTT. It translates to CASSQGSDGKLFF.

V and J are TRBV7-9 and TRBJ2-5; D gene ambiguous. Germline assignment: CDR1 SEHNR and CDR2 FQNEAQ (reference sequence). The length of the CDR3 is 13 residues. V was trimmed by 0 bases and J by 4 bases, leaving 6 bases between them. The CDR3 here is CASSLASTETQYF. CDR3 in DNA: TGTGCCAGCAGCTTAGCGTCGACAGAGACCCAGTACTTC.

The chain links TRBV6-5 to TRBJ1-4; tentatively, D is TRBD1 (6 bases). V was cut by 5 bases and J by 7 bases, with 17 bases left in between. The CDR3 loop spans 15 amino acids. Germline V lookup: CDR1 MNHEY, CDR2 SVGAGI. The CDR3 DNA reads TGTGCCAGCAGTACAACCAGGGGATCAGCTGAAAAACTGTTTTTT. Encoded protein: CASSTTRGSAEKLFF.

This sequence joins TRBV19 and TRBJ1-2, with a tentative D call TRBD1 (6 bases). Trimming removed 5 bases from V and 3 bases from J, with 16 bases in between. The CDR3 is 15 amino acids. Germline values: CDR1 LNHDA, CDR2 SQIVND (reference sequence). The CDR3 DNA sequence: TGTGCCAGTAGTCGGGCCGGGGGCGCGGACTATGGCTACACCTTC. Translation gives CASSRAGGADYGYTF.

This chain links TRBV6-6 with TRBJ1-2; the D gene is possibly TRBD1 (5 bases). Germline CDR1 is MNHNY and CDR2 is SVGAGI (reference sequence). With 1 base removed from V and 0 bases from J, the gap between germline ends came to 12 bases. The CDR3 totals 16 residues. This CDR3 is CASSYWAGLANYGYTF. Here the CDR3 DNA reads TGTGCCAGCAGTTACTGGGCAGGGCTGGCTAACTATGGCTACACCTTC.

This clone was counted only a few times. This chain uses TRBV19 with TRBJ2-5; TRBD2 matches 10 bases. The CDR3 sequence is 15 residues long. The V and J ends lost 4 bases and 5 bases, in that order; junction bases with no gene match: 7. Germline V gene lookup returns CDR1 LNHDA and CDR2 SQIVND (reference sequence). The CDR3 here is CASSTSSGSYETQYF. CDR3 sequence (DNA): TGTGCCAGTAGTACCTCTAGCGGGAGTTACGAGACCCAGTACTTC.

CDR3 bases: TGTGCCACCAGTGATCCCCTTAACGACAGGCCTTCACCTCTCAATAGGGGTGAGCAGTTCTTC. This codes for CATSDPLNDRPSPLNRGEQFF. V and J are TRBV24-1 and TRBJ2-1, with a possible D match to TRBD1 (6 bases). This CDR3 has 21 amino acids. The germline V gene encodes CDR1 KGHDR and CDR2 SFDVKD. V dropped 3 bases and J dropped 9 bases, with 35 bases sitting between them.

This clone showed up just a few times. The rearrangement uses TRBV3-1 (or the pseudogene TRBV3-2) and TRBJ2-1; D is unclear. Germline V CDR1 and CDR2: LGHDT, YNNKEL (reference sequence). The CDR3 sequence is 16 residues long. V was pared by 0 bases and J by 1 base, with 10 bases between. For the CDR3, the DNA is TGTGCCAGCAGCCAAGATTCCAGCTTTTCCTACAATGAGCAGTTCTTC. Amino acids: CASSQDSSFSYNEQFF.

The chain uses TRBV9 and TRBJ2-7; unclear D gene. Germline-derived CDR1 and CDR2 are SGDLS and YYNGEE. The V end was cut by 4 bases, the J end by 2 bases, with 13 bases between. The CDR3 spans 14 residues. In nucleotides, the CDR3 is TGTGCCAGCAGCCCCCGGGTGGCTACCTACGAGCAGTACTTC. Its translation: CASSPRVATYEQYF.

This clone was seen just once. The chain employs TRBV10-3 and TRBJ1-4; maybe TRBD1 (5 bases). CDR1 and CDR2 from the germline V gene are ENHRY and SYGVKD. The CDR3 totals 13 residues. The V end was cut by 9 bases, the J end by 8 bases, with 16 bases between. For the CDR3, the DNA is TGTGCCATTCAGGGAGGTGCAGGGGAAAAACTGTTTTTT. Translating it yields CAIQGGAGEKLFF.

The chain uses TRBV19 and TRBJ1-5; D remains ambiguous. Germline V gene lookup returns CDR1 LNHDA and CDR2 SQIVND (reference sequence). The CDR3 extends over 13 amino acids. The V and J ends lost 7 bases and 3 bases respectively, with 10 bases between them. Here the CDR3 reads CASKGGDNQPQHF. DNA of the CDR3: TGTGCCAGTAAGGGCGGAGACAATCAGCCCCAGCATTTT. Full variable domain (missing parts from reference TRBV19 and TRBJ1-5): DGGITQSPKYLFRKEGQNVTLSCEQNLNHDAMYWYRQDPGQGLRLIYYSQIVNDFQKGDIAEGYSVSREKKESFPLTVTSAQKNPTAFYLCASKGGDNQPQHFGDGTRLSIL.

The rearrangement links TRBV7-2 to TRBJ2-1, with a tentative D call TRBD2 (5 bases). V was trimmed by 1 base and J by 5 bases, leaving 15 bases between them. This CDR3 has 16 residues. CDR1 SGHTA and CDR2 FQGNSA come from the germline V gene. The CDR3 sequence is CASSLEFSGSNNEQFF. For the CDR3, the DNA is TGTGCCAGCAGCTTAGAGTTTTCGGGATCCAACAATGAGCAGTTCTTC.